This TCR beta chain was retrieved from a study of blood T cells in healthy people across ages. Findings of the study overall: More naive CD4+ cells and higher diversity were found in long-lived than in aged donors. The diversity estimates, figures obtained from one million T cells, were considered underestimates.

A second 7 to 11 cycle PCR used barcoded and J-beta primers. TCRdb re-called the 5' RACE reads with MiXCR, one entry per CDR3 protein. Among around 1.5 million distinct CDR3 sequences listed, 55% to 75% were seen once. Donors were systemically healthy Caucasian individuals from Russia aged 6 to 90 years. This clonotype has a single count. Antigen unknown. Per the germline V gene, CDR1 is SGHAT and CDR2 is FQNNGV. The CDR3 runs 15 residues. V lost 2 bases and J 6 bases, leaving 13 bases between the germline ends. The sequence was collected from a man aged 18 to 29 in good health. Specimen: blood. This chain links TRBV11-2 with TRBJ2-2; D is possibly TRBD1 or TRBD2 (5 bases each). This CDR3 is CASSLRGQGAGELFF. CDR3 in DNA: TGTGCCAGCAGCTTAAGAGGGCAGGGTGCCGGGGAGCTGTTTTTT.